A single sample gave rise to the 5 T cell receptor beta chains below, sequenced in a study of blood T cell repertoires in COVID-19. The protocol was immunoSEQ multiplex PCR, while the TCRdb copy is restricted to in-frame clones and leaves out a portion. This table has 250,000 or so clones, nearly 90% appearing once. Sequenced sample: peripheral blood. All receptors derive from a man between 18 and 35 years old with active or convalescent COVID-19.

The chain uses TRBV2 and TRBJ1-2; 7 bases align to TRBD1. Per the germline V gene, CDR1 is SNHLY and CDR2 is FYNNEI. Trimming took 6 bases from V and 8 from J; bases not matched to a gene: 12. The CDR3 is 14 residues long. The DNA for the CDR3 is TGTGCCAGCAGAAACAGGGGTGGGTCGGAAGGCTACACCTTC. Protein sequence: CASRNRGGSEGYTF.

This chain joins TRBV4-1 and TRBJ2-2; D might be TRBD2 (6 bases). V lost 0 bases and J 0 bases, leaving 14 bases between the germline ends. The germline gives CDR1 MGHRA, CDR2 YSYEKL. The CDR3 has 18 residues. The CDR3 is CASSQDGIGTANTGELFF. For the CDR3, the DNA is TGCGCCAGCAGCCAAGACGGGATAGGGACTGCGAACACCGGGGAGCTGTTTTTT.

The V call is TRBV7-3, the J call TRBJ2-7; tentatively, D is TRBD2 (5 bases). The V gene lost 5 bases and the J gene lost 3 bases, with 11 bases spanning the gap. The germline V gene has CDR1 SGHTA and CDR2 FQGTGA. The CDR3 consists of 13 residues. The DNA for the CDR3 is TGTGCCAGCAGCCCCGGGAATCACTACGAGCAGTACTTC. It encodes CASSPGNHYEQYF.

Written as DNA, the CDR3 is TGTGCCAGCAGCGAAGCTAGCGGGGAGCTTCGGGCCCAGTACTTC. This encodes CASSEASGELRAQYF. The V gene is TRBV9, the J gene TRBJ2-5; 9 bases align to TRBD2. Germline CDR1 SGDLS, CDR2 YYNGEE. Trimming removed 3 bases from V and 9 bases from J; junction bases left unmatched: 12. This CDR3 comprises 15 residues.

CDR3 bases: TGTGCCAGCAGAGTTGATACAGGGCGGGTAAACACTGAAGCTTTCTTT. This codes for CASRVDTGRVNTEAFF. The V and J genes are TRBV2 and TRBJ1-1; weak D call: TRBD1 (6 bases). The CDR3 has 16 residues. Germline V gene lookup returns CDR1 SNHLY and CDR2 FYNNEI. The V end was cut by 6 bases, the J end by 2 bases, with 19 bases between.